Listed below are T cell receptor beta chains from one sample, sequenced in a study of cytomegalovirus exposure and HLA in healthy donors. Here immunoSEQ multiplex PCR was the method, and the copy in TCRdb shows in-frame clones only, minus some. The data contain about 100,000 clones, approximately 80% of them singletons. Sequenced material: PBMCs. Every receptor here comes from a female donor in good health and CMV-seropositive. Each CDR3 is given without its conserved first and last residue. D genes are given only for firm matches.

v_call,d_call,cdr3_aa
TRBV5-1,TRBD1,ASSPETGLRNQPQH
TRBV29-1,.,SVWTDLNTEAF
TRBV11-2,TRBD1,ASSFPTGLSYGYT
TRBV30,TRBD1,AWGTVSPSGNTIY
TRBV27,TRBD1,ASSLDSGPGQGTRTDTQY
TRBV5-6,.,ASSADRGRVNTGELF
TRBV7-9,TRBD2,ASSLMSTSGRVHEQF
TRBV18,.,ASSPAGGQRHGYT
TRBV14,TRBD2,ASSQTSDDSYEQY
TRBV4-3,.,ASSLSWRTGLGETQY
TRBV4-2,TRBD1,ASSQPDRATYEQY
TRBV12-5,TRBD1,ASGLVQGELF
TRBV7-9,.,ASSLVRPPGYLLQETQY
TRBV9,.,ASSVDYTDTQY
TRBV12-5,.,ASGLLHLMDTQY
TRBV5-4,.,ASSADRDYNEQF
TRBV10-2,.,ASSHERKKALDQPQH
TRBV5-6,.,ASSFRSAVLYNEQF
TRBV7-9,TRBD1,SSGRQGEVNSPLH
TRBV6-5,.,ATLGLREEKLF
TRBV5-8,.,ASSLAAWEKLF
TRBV7-9,TRBD1,SSSLPGQALRFAF
TRBV30,TRBD1,AWRDGTVNTGELF
TRBV2,TRBD1,ASSEDRGLRNSPLH